This T cell receptor (beta chain) was documented in a study of immune heterogeneity within non-small cell lung tumors. Study in general: There were a handful of squamous cell carcinomas, nine to ten non-squamous carcinomas and 1 tumor not otherwise specified.

Points from the study as a whole: With local tumor mutational burden, local T-cell clonality showed a moderate but significant correlation (R about 0.35).

Template came from bulk tumor genomic DNA, at 600 ng per sample. Surgeons took several biopsies per primary tumor, spaced far apart, during surgery. Those enrolled were patients newly diagnosed with untreated non-small cell lung cancer and undergoing curative surgery. This clonotype was observed at least ten times. What it binds is not known. Germline CDR1 is SEHNR and CDR2 is FQNEAQ (reference sequence). The CDR3 covers 12 residues. Trimming removed 3 bases at V and 10 bases at J, with 10 bases between. A multiplex PCR containing 32 V primers and 13 J primers was used to amplify TCR beta CDR3. TCRdb passed the multiplex PCR reads through MiXCR, listing each CDR3 protein once. The sample consists of 14,000 or so distinct CDR3 sequences, 28% of them appearing once.

Sample: lung tumor tissue. The receptor comes from a man aged 40-50 years with non-small cell lung cancer. The chain couples TRBV7-9 to TRBJ2-4, with D perhaps TRBD1 (5 bases). The CDR3 is CASSLNRNIQYF. The DNA for the CDR3 is TGTGCCAGCAGCTTGAACAGGAATATTCAGTACTTC.